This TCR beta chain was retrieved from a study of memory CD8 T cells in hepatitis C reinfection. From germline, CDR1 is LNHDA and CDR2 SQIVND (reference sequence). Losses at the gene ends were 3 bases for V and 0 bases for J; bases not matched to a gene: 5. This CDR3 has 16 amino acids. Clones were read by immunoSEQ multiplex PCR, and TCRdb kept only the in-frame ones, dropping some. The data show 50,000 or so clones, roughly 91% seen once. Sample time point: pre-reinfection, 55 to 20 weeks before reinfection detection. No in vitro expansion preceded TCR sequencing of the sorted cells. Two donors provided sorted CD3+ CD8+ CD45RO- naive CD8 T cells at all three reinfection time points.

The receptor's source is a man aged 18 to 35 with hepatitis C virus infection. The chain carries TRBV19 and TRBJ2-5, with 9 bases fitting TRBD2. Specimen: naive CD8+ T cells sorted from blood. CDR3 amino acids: CASSMGAGGNQETQYF. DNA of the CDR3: TGTGCCAGTAGTATGGGAGCGGGAGGCAACCAAGAGACCCAGTACTTC.